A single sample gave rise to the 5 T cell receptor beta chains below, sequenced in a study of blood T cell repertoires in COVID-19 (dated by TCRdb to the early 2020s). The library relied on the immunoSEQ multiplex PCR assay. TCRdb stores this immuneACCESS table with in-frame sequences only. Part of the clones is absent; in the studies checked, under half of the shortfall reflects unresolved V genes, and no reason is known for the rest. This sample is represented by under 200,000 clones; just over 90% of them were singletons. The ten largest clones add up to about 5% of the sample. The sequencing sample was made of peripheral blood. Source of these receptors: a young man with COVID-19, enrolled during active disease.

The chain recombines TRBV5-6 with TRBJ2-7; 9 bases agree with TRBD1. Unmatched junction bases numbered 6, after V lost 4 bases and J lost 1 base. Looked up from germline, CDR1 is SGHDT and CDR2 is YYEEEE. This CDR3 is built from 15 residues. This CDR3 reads CASSGGQGLSYEQYF. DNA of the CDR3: TGTGCCAGCAGCGGGGGACAGGGATTGTCCTACGAGCAGTACTTC.

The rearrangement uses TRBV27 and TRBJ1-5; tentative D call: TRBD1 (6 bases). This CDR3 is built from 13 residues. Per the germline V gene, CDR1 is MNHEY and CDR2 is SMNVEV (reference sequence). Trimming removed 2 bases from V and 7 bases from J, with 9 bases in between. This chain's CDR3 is CASSLKGVQPQHF. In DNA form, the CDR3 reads TGTGCCAGCAGTTTAAAGGGGGTCCAGCCCCAGCATTTT.

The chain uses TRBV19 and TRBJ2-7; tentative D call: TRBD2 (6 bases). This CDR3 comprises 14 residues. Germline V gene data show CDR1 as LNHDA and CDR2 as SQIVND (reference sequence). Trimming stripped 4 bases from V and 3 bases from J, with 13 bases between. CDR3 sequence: CASSTRDGSYEQYF. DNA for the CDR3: TGTGCCAGTAGTACCCGGGACGGGAGCTACGAGCAGTACTTC. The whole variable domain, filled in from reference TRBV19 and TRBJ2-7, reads DGGITQSPKYLFRKEGQNVTLSCEQNLNHDAMYWYRQDPGQGLRLIYYSQIVNDFQKGDIAEGYSVSREKKESFPLTVTSAQKNPTAFYLCASSTRDGSYEQYFGPGTRLTVT.

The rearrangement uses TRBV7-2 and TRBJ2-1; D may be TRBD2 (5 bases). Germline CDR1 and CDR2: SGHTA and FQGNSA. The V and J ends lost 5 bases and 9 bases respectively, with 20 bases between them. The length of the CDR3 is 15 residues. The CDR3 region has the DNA TGTGCCAGCAGCCGCGCGGGTTCGCTTAGGCGTGAGCAGTTCTTC. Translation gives CASSRAGSLRREQFF.

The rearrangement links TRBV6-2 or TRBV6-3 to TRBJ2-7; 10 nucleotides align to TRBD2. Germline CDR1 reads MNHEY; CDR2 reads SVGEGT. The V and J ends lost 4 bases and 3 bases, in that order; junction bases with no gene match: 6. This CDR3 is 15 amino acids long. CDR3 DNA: TGTGCCAGCAGTTCGTCTACTAGCGGGATCTACGAGCAGTACTTC. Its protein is CASSSSTSGIYEQYF.